These 13 T cell receptor beta chains share one sample of origin, sequenced in a study of cytomegalovirus exposure and HLA in healthy donors. With 60 Vbeta and 13 Jbeta primers, the PCR was carried out. The assay was immunoSEQ multiplex PCR, and TCRdb's table has in-frame clones only and misses some. The repertoire has about 130,000 clones, 73% of them found once; the top ten carry over 4%. The sample comprised PBMCs. Source of these receptors: a man in his sixties in good health and CMV-seropositive.

The count of this clone is one. The chain employs TRBV2 and TRBJ2-5; no reliable D call. The V gene's germline CDR1 is SNHLY and CDR2 FYNNEI. The V end was cut by 8 bases, the J end by 0 bases, with 13 bases between. The CDR3 is made up of 14 amino acids. CDR3 protein: CASLSDGYQETQYF. The CDR3 bases are TGTGCCAGCCTAAGTGACGGGTACCAAGAGACCCAGTACTTC.

In its sample, this clone was seen a few times. This chain uses TRBV4-2 with TRBJ2-1; 10 bases map to TRBD2. V lost 5 bases to trimming and J lost 1 base; unmatched junction nucleotides: 2. CDR3 length: 15 residues. In germline, CDR1 is LGHNA, CDR2 YNFKEQ. The CDR3 loop reads CASSSSGGSYNEQFF. The CDR3 DNA follows: TGTGCCAGCAGCTCTAGCGGGGGATCCTACAATGAGCAGTTCTTC.

This clone has more than one count but fewer than ten. DNA for the CDR3: TGTGCCAGCAGTTTATATCAGGTGGCTCGCTCCTACGAGCAGTACTTC. Amino acids: CASSLYQVARSYEQYF. The chain links TRBV27 to TRBJ2-7; D is unresolved. The CDR3 contains 16 residues. Trimming pared 1 base from V and 0 bases from J, leaving 13 bases between. Germline V lookup: CDR1 MNHEY, CDR2 SMNVEV (reference sequence).

This chain joins TRBV7-2 and TRBJ2-4, with D unresolved. V gave up 3 bases and J gave up 5 bases, with 14 bases separating them. The CDR3 has 15 residues. Germline lookup yields CDR1 SGHTA and CDR2 FQGNSA. The CDR3 nucleotides are TGTGCCAGCAGCTTGGCCTCAGGAACACAAAACATTCAGTACTTC. Translation gives CASSLASGTQNIQYF.

The chain combines TRBV5-1 with TRBJ1-1; the D gene is possibly TRBD1 (5 bases). V lost 4 bases and J lost 3, with 13 bases in between. CDR1 is SGHRS, CDR2 YFSETQ, per germline. The CDR3 loop spans 14 amino acids. The CDR3 spells CASSPPLGDTEAFF. The DNA of the CDR3 is TGCGCCAGCAGCCCCCCCTTAGGGGACACTGAAGCTTTCTTT.

This clone was recorded a few times. The chain is built from TRBV6-1 and TRBJ2-7; 7 bases match TRBD1. The CDR3 has 14 amino acids. Germline CDR1 MNHNS, CDR2 SASEGT. V lost 6 bases to trimming and J lost 4 bases; unmatched junction nucleotides: 9. DNA of the CDR3: TGTGCCAGCAGGTCCGGGACAGACCTATACGAGCAGTACTTC. Its protein is CASRSGTDLYEQYF.

This rearrangement joins TRBV6-1 to TRBJ1-3; D is ambiguous. V was clipped by 6 bases and J by 4 bases, with 7 bases between them. The CDR3 is 12 residues long. Germline assignment: CDR1 MNHNS and CDR2 SASEGT. The CDR3 sequence is CASSNEGNTIYF. The CDR3, as DNA: TGTGCCAGCAGCAACGAGGGAAACACCATATATTTT.

A single count supports this clone. V gene TRBV20-1 combines with J gene TRBJ2-7, with a weak D call TRBD1 (5 bases). V lost 7 bases and J 2 bases, leaving 9 bases between the germline ends. The CDR3 contains 11 residues. Germline CDR1 reads DFQATT; CDR2 reads SNEGSKA (reference sequence). CDR3 coding DNA: TGCAGTGGGGGCAAGACCTACGAGCAGTACTTC. Its translation is CSGGKTYEQYF.

V gene TRBV6-1 combines with J gene TRBJ2-1; 10 positions agree with TRBD1. The CDR3 is 16 amino acids. V lost 4 bases and J lost 3; bases outside the gene matches: 6. Germline CDR1 is MNHNS and CDR2 is SASEGT. The CDR3 is CASSGPDRGHYNEQFF. In DNA, the CDR3 is TGTGCCAGCAGTGGACCCGACAGGGGGCACTACAATGAGCAGTTCTTC.

This chain uses TRBV5-6 with TRBJ1-1; no definite D call. The V end was cut by 2 bases, the J end by 0 bases, with 11 bases between. CDR1 is SGHDT and CDR2 is YYEEEE in the germline V gene. CDR3 length: 15 amino acids. CDR3 loop: CASSFQPQLNTEAFF. Written as DNA, the CDR3 is TGTGCCAGCAGCTTTCAACCCCAGTTGAACACTGAAGCTTTCTTT.

This clone was recorded at least ten times. V gene TRBV5-1 combines with J gene TRBJ1-1; D perhaps matches TRBD1 (6 bases). CDR1 and CDR2 (germline): SGHRS, YFSETQ. The CDR3 totals 14 residues. V dropped 0 bases and J dropped 11 bases, with 17 bases sitting between them. The CDR3 region is CASSLVVGPGEAFF. The CDR3 bases are TGCGCCAGCAGCTTGGTGGTGGGGCCAGGGGAGGCTTTCTTT.

The chain links TRBV5-7 to TRBJ2-1, with no clear D. TRBV5-7 is labeled an ORF, and its function is uncertain. V lost 1 base and J 7 bases, leaving 6 bases between the germline ends. The CDR3 extends over 12 amino acids. The CDR3, as DNA: TGTGCCAGCAGCTTGTTCGGGAATGAGCAGTTCTTC. Encoded protein: CASSLFGNEQFF.

The chain uses TRBV2 and TRBJ1-1; weak D call: TRBD1 (6 bases). Germline V CDR1 and CDR2: SNHLY, FYNNEI. The V end lost 4 bases, the J end lost 3 bases, and 12 bases lay between the germline ends. The CDR3 covers 14 residues. CDR3 residues: CASSAQTGYTEAFF. DNA of the CDR3: TGTGCCAGCAGTGCCCAGACAGGTTACACTGAAGCTTTCTTT.